This T cell receptor (beta chain) was identified during a study of control samples from healthy donors and cancer patients. There are 14 residues in the CDR3. V lost 5 bases and J lost 6; bases outside the gene matches: 9. The germline gives CDR1 SNHLY, CDR2 FYNNEI. TCRdb's table, derived via immunoSEQ multiplex PCR, lists solely in-frame clones and lacks some. The sample gives about 60,000 clones, approximately 85% of which show up once; approximately 5% is in the top ten. The sequencing input was blood. The receptor's source is a man aged 35 to 55 in good health. The rearrangement joins TRBV2 to TRBJ1-2, with 7 nucleotides matching TRBD1. CDR3 protein: CASSFTRQGDGYTF. CDR3 nucleotides: TGTGCCAGCAGTTTTACAAGACAGGGCGATGGCTACACCTTC.